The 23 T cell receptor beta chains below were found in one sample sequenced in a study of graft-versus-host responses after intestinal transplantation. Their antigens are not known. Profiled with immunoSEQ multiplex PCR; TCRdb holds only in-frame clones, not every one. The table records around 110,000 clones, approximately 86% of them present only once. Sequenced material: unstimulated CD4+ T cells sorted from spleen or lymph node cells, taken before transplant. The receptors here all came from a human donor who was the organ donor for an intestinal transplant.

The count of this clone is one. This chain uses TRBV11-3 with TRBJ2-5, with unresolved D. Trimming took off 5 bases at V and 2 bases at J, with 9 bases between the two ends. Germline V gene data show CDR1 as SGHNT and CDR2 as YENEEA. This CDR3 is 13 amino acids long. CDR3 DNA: TGTGCCAGCAGCCCCATGGGGCAAGAGACCCAGTACTTC. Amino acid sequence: CASSPMGQETQYF.

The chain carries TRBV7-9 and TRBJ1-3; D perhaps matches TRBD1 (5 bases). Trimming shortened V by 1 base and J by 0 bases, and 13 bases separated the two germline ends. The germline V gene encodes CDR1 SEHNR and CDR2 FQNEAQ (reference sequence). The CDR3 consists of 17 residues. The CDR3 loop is CASSLGGGASSGNTIYF. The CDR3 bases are TGTGCCAGCAGCTTAGGGGGCGGAGCAAGCTCTGGAAACACCATATATTTT.

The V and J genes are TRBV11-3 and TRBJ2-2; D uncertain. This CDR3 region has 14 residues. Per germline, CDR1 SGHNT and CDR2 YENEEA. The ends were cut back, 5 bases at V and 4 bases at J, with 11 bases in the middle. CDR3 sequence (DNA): TGTGCCAGCAGCCGGTCGAGCCCCACCGGGGAGCTGTTTTTT. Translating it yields CASSRSSPTGELFF.

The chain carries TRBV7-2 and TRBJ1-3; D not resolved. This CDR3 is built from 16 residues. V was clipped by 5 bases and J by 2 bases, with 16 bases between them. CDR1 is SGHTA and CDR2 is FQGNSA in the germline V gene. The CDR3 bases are TGTGCCAGCAGCAAGAGACAAGGACCCCCTGGAAACACCATATATTTT. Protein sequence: CASSKRQGPPGNTIYF. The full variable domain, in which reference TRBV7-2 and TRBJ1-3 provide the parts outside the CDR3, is GAGVSQSPSNKVTEKGKDVELRCDPISGHTALYWYRQSLGQGLEFLIYFQGNSAPDKSGLPSDRFSAERTGGSVSTLTIQRTQQEDSAVYLCASSKRQGPPGNTIYFGEGSWLTVV.

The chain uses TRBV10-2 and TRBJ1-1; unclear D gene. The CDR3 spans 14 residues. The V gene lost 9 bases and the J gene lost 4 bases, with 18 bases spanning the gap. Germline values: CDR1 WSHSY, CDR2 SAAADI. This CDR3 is CASQSSYTGTEAFF. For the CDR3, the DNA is TGCGCCAGTCAGTCATCATATACGGGCACTGAAGCTTTCTTT.

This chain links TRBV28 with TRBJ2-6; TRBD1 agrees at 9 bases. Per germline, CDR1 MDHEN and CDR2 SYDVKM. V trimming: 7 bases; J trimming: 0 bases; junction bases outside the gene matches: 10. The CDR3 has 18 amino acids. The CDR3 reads CASTAGGQGPSGANVLTF. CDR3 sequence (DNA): TGTGCCAGCACCGCTGGGGGACAGGGACCCTCTGGGGCCAACGTCCTGACTTTC.

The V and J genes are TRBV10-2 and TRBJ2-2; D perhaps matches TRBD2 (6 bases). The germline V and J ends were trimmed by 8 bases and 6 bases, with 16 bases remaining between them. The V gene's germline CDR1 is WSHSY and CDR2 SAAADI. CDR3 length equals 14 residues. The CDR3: CASESGFQAGELFF. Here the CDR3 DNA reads TGCGCCAGCGAGAGCGGGTTTCAAGCCGGGGAGCTGTTTTTT.

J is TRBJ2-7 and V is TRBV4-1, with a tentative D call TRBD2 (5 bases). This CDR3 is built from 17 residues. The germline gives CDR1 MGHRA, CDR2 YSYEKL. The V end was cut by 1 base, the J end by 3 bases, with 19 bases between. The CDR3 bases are TGCGCCAGCAGCCAAGTCGATCCGGAACTAGGACTCTACGAGCAGTACTTC. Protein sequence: CASSQVDPELGLYEQYF.

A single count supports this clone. The chain's CDR3 is CASRFPSSYNEQFF. In nucleotides, the CDR3 is TGTGCAAGTCGCTTTCCGAGCTCCTACAATGAGCAGTTCTTC. J is TRBJ2-1 and V is TRBV12-2; TRBD2, the D gene given by the table, was not confirmed from the DNA. TRBV12-2 is flagged as a pseudogene. The CDR3 contains 14 residues.

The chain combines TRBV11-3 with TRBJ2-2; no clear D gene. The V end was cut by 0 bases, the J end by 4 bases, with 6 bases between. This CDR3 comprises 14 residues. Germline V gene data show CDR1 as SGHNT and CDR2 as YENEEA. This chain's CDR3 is CASSLEAGTGELFF. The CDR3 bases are TGTGCCAGCAGCTTAGAGGCTGGCACCGGGGAGCTGTTTTTT.

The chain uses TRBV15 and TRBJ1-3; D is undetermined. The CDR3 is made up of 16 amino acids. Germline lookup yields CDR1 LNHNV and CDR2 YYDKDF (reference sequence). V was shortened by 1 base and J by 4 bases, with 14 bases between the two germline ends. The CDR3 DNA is TGTGCCACCAGCAGAGCGAGGGCTTCTTGGGGAAACACCATATATTTT. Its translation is CATSRARASWGNTIYF.

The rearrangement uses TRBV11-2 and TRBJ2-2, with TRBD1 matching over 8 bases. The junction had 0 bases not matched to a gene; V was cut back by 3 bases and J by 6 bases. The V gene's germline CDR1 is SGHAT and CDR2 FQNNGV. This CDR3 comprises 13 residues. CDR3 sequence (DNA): TGTGCCAGCAGCTTGGACAGGGCCGGGGAGCTGTTTTTT. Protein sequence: CASSLDRAGELFF.

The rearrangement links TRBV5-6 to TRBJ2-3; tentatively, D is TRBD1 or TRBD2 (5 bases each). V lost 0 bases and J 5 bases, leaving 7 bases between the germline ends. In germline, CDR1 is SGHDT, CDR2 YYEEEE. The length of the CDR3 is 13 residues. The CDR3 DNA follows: TGTGCCAGCAGCTTGGCAGGGAGAGATACGCAGTATTTT. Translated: CASSLAGRDTQYF.

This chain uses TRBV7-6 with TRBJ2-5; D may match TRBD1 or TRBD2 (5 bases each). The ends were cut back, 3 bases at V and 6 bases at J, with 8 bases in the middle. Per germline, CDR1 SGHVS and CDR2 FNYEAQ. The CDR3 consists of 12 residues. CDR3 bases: TGTGCCAGCAGCTTTGAGGGGAAGACCCAGTACTTC. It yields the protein CASSFEGKTQYF.

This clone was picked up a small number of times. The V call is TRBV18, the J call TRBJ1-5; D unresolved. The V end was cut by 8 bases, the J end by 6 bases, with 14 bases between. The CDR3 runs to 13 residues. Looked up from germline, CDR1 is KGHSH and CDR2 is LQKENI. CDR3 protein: CASQDGPSQPQHF. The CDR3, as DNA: TGTGCCAGCCAGGACGGACCGAGTCAGCCCCAGCATTTT.

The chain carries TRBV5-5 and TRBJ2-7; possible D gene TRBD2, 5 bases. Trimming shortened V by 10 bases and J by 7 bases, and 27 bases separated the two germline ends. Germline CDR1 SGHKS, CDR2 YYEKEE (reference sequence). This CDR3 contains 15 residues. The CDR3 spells CASLNGIPTPGEQYF. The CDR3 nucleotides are TGTGCCTCCCTGAACGGTATACCTACCCCGGGGGAGCAGTACTTC.

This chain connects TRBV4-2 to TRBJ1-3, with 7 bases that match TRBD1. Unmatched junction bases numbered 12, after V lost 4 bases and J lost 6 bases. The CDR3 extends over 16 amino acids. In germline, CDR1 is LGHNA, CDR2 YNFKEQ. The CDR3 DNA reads TGTGCCAGCAGCCCCCAGACAGGGCGGAAGGAAAACACCATATATTTT. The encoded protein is CASSPQTGRKENTIYF.

The CDR3 DNA reads as TGTGCCAGCAGCACCCGATTGAACACTGAAGCTTTCTTT. This translates into CASSTRLNTEAFF. The J gene is TRBJ1-1, the V gene TRBV7-3; no clear D gene. The CDR3 runs to 13 residues. CDR1 SGHTA and CDR2 FQGTGA come from the germline V gene. V shed 5 bases and J shed 0 bases, with 7 bases lying between them.

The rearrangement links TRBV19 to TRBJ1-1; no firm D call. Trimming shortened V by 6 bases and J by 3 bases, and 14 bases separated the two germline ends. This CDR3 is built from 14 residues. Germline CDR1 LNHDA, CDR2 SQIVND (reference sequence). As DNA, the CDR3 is TGTGCCAGTAGAGTTCTACATCTGGACACTGAAGCTTTCTTT. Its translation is CASRVLHLDTEAFF.

The CDR3 sequence is CSVGDGAREGLDEQYF. CDR3 sequence (DNA): TGCAGCGTTGGGGACGGGGCACGGGAGGGTCTGGACGAGCAGTACTTC. The J gene is TRBJ2-7, the V gene TRBV29-1, with 8 bases matching TRBD2. The V segment lost 4 bases and the J segment 5 bases; nucleotides outside the gene matches: 16. CDR3 size: 16 residues. Per the germline V gene, CDR1 is SQVTM and CDR2 is ANQGSEA.

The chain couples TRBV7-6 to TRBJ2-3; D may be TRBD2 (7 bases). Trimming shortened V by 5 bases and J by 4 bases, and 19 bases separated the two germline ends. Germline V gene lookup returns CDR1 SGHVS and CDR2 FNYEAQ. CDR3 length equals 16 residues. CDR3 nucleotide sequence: TGTGCCAGCAGCCTTTCTTCCGGGGGGCGAGCAGATACGCAGTATTTT. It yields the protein CASSLSSGGRADTQYF.

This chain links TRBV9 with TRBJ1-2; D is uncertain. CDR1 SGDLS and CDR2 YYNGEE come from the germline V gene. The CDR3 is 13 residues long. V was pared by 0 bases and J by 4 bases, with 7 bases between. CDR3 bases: TGTGCCAGCAGCGTAGTGAACACCTATGGCTACACCTTC. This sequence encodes CASSVVNTYGYTF.

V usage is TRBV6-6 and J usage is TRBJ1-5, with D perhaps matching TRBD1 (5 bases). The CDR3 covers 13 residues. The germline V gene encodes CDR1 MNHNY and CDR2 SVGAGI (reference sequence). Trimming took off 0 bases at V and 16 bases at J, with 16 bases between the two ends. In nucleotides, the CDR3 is TGTGCCAGCAGTTACTCGGGTCTTGGGGCCTTCCATTTT. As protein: CASSYSGLGAFHF.